This TCR beta chain stems from a study of T cells in Graves' hyperthyroidism and ophthalmopathy. Whole-study results and caveats: Most thyroid clonotypes that were expanded above 0.001 also turned up in blood.

Hyperthyroidism patients were newly diagnosed, had disease duration under 2 months, and were aged 18 to 65 years. For this clonotype: No antigen is known for it.

The germline V gene encodes CDR1 SNHLY and CDR2 FYNNEI. Trimming removed 5 bases at V and 0 bases at J, with 14 bases between. The CDR3 sequence is 16 residues long. RNA transcripts gave rise to amplified TCR beta CDR3 regions. When the TCR CDR3 underwent first-round RT-PCR, the HTBI primer set was used. One entry per CDR3 protein, called by TCRdb with MiXCR from the multiplex PCR reads. The top ten hold around 7.7% of the sample, which has around 580,000 distinct CDR3 sequences, 46% seen once. The receptor's source is a woman aged 18-30 years with Graves' hyperthyroidism. V and J are TRBV2 and TRBJ1-3; D is ambiguous. The sequenced sample was peripheral blood or thyroid tissue (not recorded which). CDR3 sequence: CASSYSPESSGNTIYF. In DNA form, the CDR3 reads TGTGCCAGCAGTTACTCGCCGGAGAGCTCTGGAAACACCATATATTTT. Supplemented by reference TRBV2 and TRBJ1-3, the full variable domain reads EPEVTQTPSHQVTQMGQEVILRCVPISNHLYFYWYRQILGQKVEFLVSFYNNEISEKSEIFDDQFSVERPDGSNFTLKIRSTKLEDSAMYFCASSYSPESSGNTIYFGEGSWLTVV.